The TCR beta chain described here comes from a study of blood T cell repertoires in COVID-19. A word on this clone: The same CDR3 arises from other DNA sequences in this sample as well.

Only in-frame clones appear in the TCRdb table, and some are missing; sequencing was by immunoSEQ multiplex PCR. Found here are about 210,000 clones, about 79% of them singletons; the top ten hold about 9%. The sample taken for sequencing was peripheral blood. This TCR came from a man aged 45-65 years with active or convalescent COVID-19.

In DNA form, the CDR3 reads TGTGCCAGCAGCCCAACAGGGGCCGAAGCTTTCTTT. This codes for CASSPTGAEAFF. The chain links TRBV7-9 to TRBJ1-1; 7 positions agree with TRBD1. The germline V gene has CDR1 SEHNR and CDR2 FQNEAQ (reference sequence). Trimming took 5 bases from V and 8 from J; bases not matched to a gene: 5. This CDR3 has 12 residues.